This T cell receptor (beta chain) was documented in a study of early T cells in non-severe SARS-CoV-2 infection. Across the study: Bulk RNA from unsorted whole blood was sequenced; chains were unpaired. Study conclusions and caveats: Anti-spike CD8 specificities were favored by VDJdb matching, whose results missed private and CD4 specificities.

V lost 4 bases to trimming and J lost 6 bases, with 16 bases between them. Germline V gene sequence: CDR1 SGHRS, CDR2 YFSETQ. This CDR3 comprises 15 residues. This clonotype was found many times. Its antigen is not identified. Individual cDNA molecules carried attached unique molecular identifiers. TCRdb re-analysed the 5' RACE reads in MiXCR, keeping a single row per CDR3 protein. The sample lists some 64,000 distinct CDR3 sequences, roughly 9% seen once, with around an eighth in the top ten. Here the sequenced sample was whole blood, taken at baseline. The chain joins TRBV5-1 to TRBJ2-2; tentative D call: TRBD1 (7 bases). This TCR derives from an adult who was a healthcare worker with PCR-confirmed SARS-CoV-2 infection or an uninfected control (not recorded which). The CDR3 sequence is CASSGGTEGPGELFF. The DNA for the CDR3 is TGCGCCAGCAGCGGCGGGACAGAGGGTCCCGGGGAGCTGTTTTTT.